One sample yielded the 17 T cell receptor beta chains listed below, sequenced in a study of blood T cell repertoires in COVID-19. Sequencing was performed with immunoSEQ multiplex PCR; in TCRdb, only in-frame clones are kept and a portion is missing. The repertoire holds about 250,000 clones, 70% to 90% seen once, with roughly 3.1% in the top ten. Sequenced sample: peripheral blood. The receptors were gathered from a man younger than 35 with active or convalescent COVID-19.

The chain uses TRBV27 and TRBJ1-1; D might be TRBD1 (5 bases). Per the germline V gene, CDR1 is MNHEY and CDR2 is SMNVEV (reference sequence). Trimming left V 3 bases short and J 8 bases short, with 16 bases between. The CDR3 contains 14 residues. The CDR3 DNA follows: TGTGCCAGCAGTTTTGTAGGGGCCGACCAGGAAGCTTTCTTT. Protein sequence: CASSFVGADQEAFF.

The CDR3 loop reads CASSSRAGVNQPQHF. CDR3 nucleotides: TGTGCCAGCAGCTCCCGGGCAGGGGTGAATCAGCCCCAGCATTTT. The rearrangement uses TRBV5-5 and TRBJ1-5, with D tentatively TRBD1 (6 bases). Per germline, CDR1 SGHKS and CDR2 YYEKEE (reference sequence). The CDR3 is 15 residues long. The V end was cut by 3 bases, the J end by 4 bases, with 14 bases between.

The table lists this clone with a count of one. This rearrangement joins TRBV5-1 to TRBJ2-3, with 7 bases lining up with TRBD1. J was trimmed by 2 bases and V by 5 bases; bases with no gene match: 20. The CDR3 has 19 residues. Per the germline V gene, CDR1 is SGHRS and CDR2 is YFSETQ. DNA of the CDR3: TGCGCCAGCAGAGTTAGGCAGGGGGTAGGCCCCACCCCCACAGATACGCAGTATTTT. Its protein is CASRVRQGVGPTPTDTQYF.

The genes are TRBV6-6 and TRBJ2-5; 7 bases map to TRBD2. The ends lost 6 bases at V and 5 bases at J; junction bases unmatched: 3. This CDR3 spans 12 amino acids. CDR1 MNHNY and CDR2 SVGAGI come from the germline V gene (reference sequence). CDR3 region: CASSLAGETQYF. DNA for the CDR3: TGTGCCAGCAGCTTAGCGGGCGAGACCCAGTACTTC.

The V call is TRBV6-6, the J call TRBJ2-7; 8 bases line up with TRBD1. V lost 11 bases, J lost 3 bases, and 15 bases stayed unmatched. The CDR3 runs to 15 residues. Germline values: CDR1 MNHNY, CDR2 SVGAGI (reference sequence). Here the CDR3 reads CAGNQLGQADYEQYF. The CDR3 DNA follows: TGTGCCGGCAACCAACTGGGACAGGCCGACTACGAGCAGTACTTC.

This chain links TRBV19 with TRBJ1-4; a weak D match, TRBD1 (5 bases). The germline V gene encodes CDR1 LNHDA and CDR2 SQIVND (reference sequence). This CDR3 is built from 15 residues. Trimming left V 5 bases short and J 8 bases short, with 18 bases between. CDR3 in DNA: TGTGCCAGTAGTCCTCGGATCGGGGGTGGCGAAAAACTGTTTTTT. This translates into CASSPRIGGGEKLFF.

The CDR3 DNA is TGTGCCAGCAGCAAAGTTGTGGGGGCAAAAGCCTACGAGCAGTACTTC. Translating gives CASSKVVGAKAYEQYF. The chain has TRBV21-1 and TRBJ2-7; the DNA was not used to check the table's D call, TRBD1. TRBV21-1 is flagged as a pseudogene. CDR3 length equals 16 residues.

The rearrangement joins TRBV6-5 to TRBJ2-7; TRBD1 matches 7 bases. Looked up from germline, CDR1 is MNHEY and CDR2 is SVGAGI. Trimming cost V 5 bases and J 0 bases; bases outside gene matches: 4. The CDR3 is 14 residues long. The CDR3 region has the DNA TGTGCCAGCAGTAGGGGGACAGACTCCTACGAGCAGTACTTC. It encodes CASSRGTDSYEQYF.

The rearrangement links TRBV19 to TRBJ2-2; 11 bases are a match to TRBD2. CDR3 length: 20 amino acids. The V and J ends lost 6 bases and 0 bases, in that order; junction bases with no gene match: 15. From germline, CDR1 is LNHDA and CDR2 SQIVND (reference sequence). CDR3 in amino acids: CASRPLVAGGLVANTGELFF. Written as DNA, the CDR3 is TGTGCCAGTAGACCCCTTGTAGCGGGAGGGCTAGTCGCGAACACCGGGGAGCTGTTTTTT.

The chain combines TRBV5-1 with TRBJ2-3; the match to TRBD2 covers 8 bases. The V and J ends lost 6 bases and 2 bases, in that order; junction bases with no gene match: 8. The CDR3 loop spans 15 amino acids. The germline gives CDR1 SGHRS, CDR2 YFSETQ. The DNA for the CDR3 is TGCGCCAGCACTATGGGGCGGGAGGACACAGATACGCAGTATTTT. This gives the protein CASTMGREDTDTQYF. Together with reference TRBV5-1 and TRBJ2-3, the CDR3 gives the full variable domain: KAGVTQTPRYLIKTRGQQVTLSCSPISGHRSVSWYQQTPGQGLQFLFEYFSETQRNKGNFPGRFSGRQFSNSRSEMNVSTLELGDSALYLCASTMGREDTDTQYFGPGTRLTVL.

The rearrangement joins TRBV12-5 to TRBJ2-3; 10 bases are shared with TRBD2. V dropped 4 bases and J dropped 6; count of bases not matched to a gene: 10. This CDR3 is built from 16 residues. In germline, CDR1 is LGHNT, CDR2 FRNRAP. CDR3 DNA sequence: TGTGCTAGTGGTTCCCCAGCGGGGGGGCGGTTTGATACGCAGTATTTT. It specifies CASGSPAGGRFDTQYF.

The chain has TRBV6-5 and TRBJ1-5; D possibly corresponds to TRBD1 (5 bases). Germline V gene data show CDR1 as MNHEY and CDR2 as SVGAGI. V shed 5 bases and J shed 12 bases, with 14 bases lying between them. The CDR3 has 12 residues. CDR3 DNA sequence: TGTGCCAGCAGTCTTTCCGGGGGGAACCAGCATTTT. It codes for CASSLSGGNQHF.

The chain uses TRBV18 and TRBJ2-1; D is possibly TRBD1 (6 bases). The CDR3 has 15 amino acids. Per the germline V gene, CDR1 is KGHSH and CDR2 is LQKENI. Trimming pared 3 bases from V and 9 bases from J, leaving 18 bases between. The CDR3 nucleotides are TGTGCCAGCTCACCCACAGGGTTAGAGGGAAGTGAGCAGTTCTTC. Translated, it gives CASSPTGLEGSEQFF.

This clone was seen just once. The V call is TRBV7-3, the J call TRBJ2-3; D is uncertain. This CDR3 contains 14 residues. Between the trimmed V and J ends, which lost 5 bases and 2 bases, there was a span of 11 bases. Germline V gene data show CDR1 as SGHTA and CDR2 as FQGTGA. The CDR3 bases are TGTGCCAGCAGCAGAGTCGGAGACACAGATACGCAGTATTTT. This sequence encodes CASSRVGDTDTQYF.

The rearrangement links TRBV7-9 to TRBJ1-1, with D uncertain. CDR3 size: 13 residues. Trimming took off 7 bases at V and 4 bases at J, with 13 bases between the two ends. Looked up from germline, CDR1 is SEHNR and CDR2 is FQNEAQ (reference sequence). The CDR3 DNA follows: TGTGCCAGCATTATGAAGAGTGGCACTGAAGCTTTCTTT. This codes for CASIMKSGTEAFF. The full variable domain, rest sourced from reference TRBV7-9 and TRBJ1-1, is DTGVSQNPRHKITKRGQNVTFRCDPISEHNRLYWYRQTLGQGPEFLTYFQNEAQLEKSRLLSDRFSAERPKGSFSTLEIQRTEQGDSAMYLCASIMKSGTEAFFGQGTRLTVV.

The chain joins TRBV3-1 (or the pseudogene TRBV3-2) to TRBJ2-5; D is unresolved. CDR3 length: 14 residues. Trimming cost V 2 bases and J 2 bases, with 9 bases left between them. Germline V gives CDR1 LGHDT, CDR2 YNNKEL (reference sequence). CDR3 DNA sequence: TGTGCCAGCAGCCAATATTCAGCGCAAGAGACCCAGTACTTC. Amino acid sequence: CASSQYSAQETQYF.

The chain carries TRBV5-5 and TRBJ1-5; the match to TRBD1 covers 8 bases. V lost 5 bases, J lost 4 bases, and 8 bases stayed unmatched. Looked up from germline, CDR1 is SGHKS and CDR2 is YYEKEE (reference sequence). The CDR3 loop spans 15 amino acids. Written as DNA, the CDR3 is TGTGCCAGCAGTTATTACCGGGACAGGAATCAGCCCCAGCATTTT. Translated: CASSYYRDRNQPQHF.